This T cell receptor beta chain originates from a study of T-cell memory formation after mild COVID-19. This clonotype appeared a few times. TCRdb used MiXCR to reprocess the 5' RACE reads, holding one entry per CDR3 protein. The sample holds fewer than 50,000 distinct CDR3 sequences, under 7.5% seen once. The receptor's source is a man aged 18 to 29 who had mild COVID-19 (a few samples of this study predate the infection). Cell type and time point are not known. The sample comprised PBMCs or a T cell subset sorted from them (not recorded which).

The CDR3 nucleotides are TGTGCCAGCAGCTCGGCAGCGGGGGGAAACACAGATACGCAGTATTTT. Translation gives CASSSAAGGNTDTQYF. The chain combines TRBV5-4 with TRBJ2-3; 9 bases fit TRBD2. The CDR3 contains 16 residues. Germline CDR1 reads SGHNT; CDR2 reads YYREEE (reference sequence). With V trimmed by 3 bases and J by 2 bases, 7 bases remained unmatched. Full variable domain (outside the CDR3, taken from reference TRBV5-4 and TRBJ2-3): ETGVTQSPTHLIKTRGQQVTLRCSSQSGHNTVSWYQQALGQGPQFIFQYYREEENGRGNFPPRFSGLQFPNYSSELNVNALELDDSALYLCASSSAAGGNTDTQYFGPGTRLTVL.